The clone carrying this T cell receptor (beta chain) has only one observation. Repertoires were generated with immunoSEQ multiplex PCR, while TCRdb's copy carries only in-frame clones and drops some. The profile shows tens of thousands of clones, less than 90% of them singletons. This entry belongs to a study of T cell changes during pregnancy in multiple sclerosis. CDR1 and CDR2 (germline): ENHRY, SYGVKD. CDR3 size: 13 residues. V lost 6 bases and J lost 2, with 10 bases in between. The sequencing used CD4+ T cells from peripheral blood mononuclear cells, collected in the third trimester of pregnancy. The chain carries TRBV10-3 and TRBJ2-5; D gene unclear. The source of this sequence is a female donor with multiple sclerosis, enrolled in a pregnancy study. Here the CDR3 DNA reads TGTGCCATCAGCGCCGCGCCGCAAGAGACCCAGTACTTC. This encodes CAISAAPQETQYF.